The clone carrying this TCR beta chain was seen repeatedly, ten times or more. Per the germline V gene, CDR1 is SQVTM and CDR2 is ANQGSEA. V was pared by 6 bases and J by 6 bases, with 11 bases between. The length of the CDR3 is 11 residues. This sample is part of a study of response to subunit inactivated influenza vaccine. TCRdb called the RT-PCR reads again in MiXCR, with one record for every CDR3 protein. The top ten clones hold 12% of a sample with approximately 480,000 distinct CDR3 sequences, approximately 11% of them seen once. The sample in question was PBMCs from blood, obtained more than 35 days after vaccination. The TCR comes from a man aged 50 to 60 who received an inactivated influenza vaccine. This sequence joins TRBV29-1 and TRBJ1-2, with TRBD1 as a possible D gene (6 bases). CDR3 protein: CSVRQVDGYTF. Here the CDR3 DNA reads TGCAGCGTAAGACAGGTCGATGGCTACACCTTC. Together with reference TRBV29-1 and TRBJ1-2, the CDR3 gives the full variable domain: SAVISQKPSRDICQRGTSLTIQCQVDSQVTMMFWYRQQPGQSLTLIATANQGSEATYESGFVIDKFPISRPNLTFSTLTVSNMSPEDSSIYLCSVRQVDGYTFGSGTRLTVV.